This TCR beta chain was identified in a study of T-cell memory formation after mild COVID-19. Study overall: Largely donor-specific TCR clusters were found. Points from the study as a whole: CM and EM subsets held most contracting CD4+ clones; EMRA held CD8+ ones. The study found balanced CD4/CD8 in clones contracting day 15 to 85 and a CD4+ lean in later expanders.

Concerning this clonotype: Its antigen remains unknown.

Germline loops: CDR1 SGHTA, CDR2 FQGNSA. The CDR3 totals 15 residues. Trimming stripped 2 bases from V and 1 base from J, with 9 bases between. TCRdb processed the 5' RACE reads anew with MiXCR; each CDR3 protein has one entry. This sample has approximately 300,000 distinct CDR3 sequences, with 8% to 10% found just once. The sample was PBMCs or a T cell subset sorted from them (not recorded which). This TCR came from a man aged 18 to 29 who had mild COVID-19 (a few samples of this study predate the infection). Cell type and time point are not known. This chain uses TRBV7-2 with TRBJ2-1; D remains unclear. The CDR3 DNA is TGTGCCAGCAGCTTACAATGGACGTCCTACAATGAGCAGTTCTTC. This codes for CASSLQWTSYNEQFF.